What follows is one TCR beta chain and its context. Its target is not known. The data are from a study of post-analysis software for immune sequencing data. Study-wide context: Relapsing-remitting, secondary progressive and progressive-relapsing courses of multiple sclerosis were included. Broader study findings: About 5 TRBV segments (TRBV5-6, TRBV5-1 and TRBV20-1 among them) occurred more frequently in patients than in controls.

The V end was cut by 5 bases, the J end by 7 bases, with 8 bases between. There are 12 residues in the CDR3. In germline, CDR1 is LNHDA, CDR2 SQIVND (reference sequence). Incorporated into the TCR beta cDNA libraries were unique molecular identifiers, which served to reduce PCR and sequencing biases. MiXCR, applied by TCRdb to the PCR reads, yields one record per CDR3 protein. The sample has roughly 700,000 distinct CDR3 sequences, less than 35% seen once. The source material was blood. The chain has TRBV19 and TRBJ2-2; D gene ambiguous. This receptor was obtained from a girl aged 5 to 17 with multiple sclerosis. The CDR3 nucleotides are TGTGCCAGTAGTGTAATAATCGGGGAGCTGTTTTTT. Amino acids: CASSVIIGELFF.